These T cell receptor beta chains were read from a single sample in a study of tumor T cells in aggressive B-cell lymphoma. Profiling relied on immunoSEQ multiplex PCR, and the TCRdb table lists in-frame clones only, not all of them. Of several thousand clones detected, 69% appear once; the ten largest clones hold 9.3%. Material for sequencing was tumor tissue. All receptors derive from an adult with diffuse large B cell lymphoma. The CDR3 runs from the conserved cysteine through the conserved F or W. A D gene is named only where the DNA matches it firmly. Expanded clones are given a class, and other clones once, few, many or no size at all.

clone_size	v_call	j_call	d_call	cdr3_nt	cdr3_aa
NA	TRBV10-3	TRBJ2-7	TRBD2	TGTGCCATAAGGACTAGCTCCTACGAGCAGTACTTC	CAIRTSSYEQYF
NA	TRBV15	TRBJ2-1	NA	TGTGCCACCAGCAGAGACCGACTAGTTTTTGAGCAGTTCTTC	CATSRDRLVFEQFF
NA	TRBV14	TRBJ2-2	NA	TGTGCCAGCAGCCAAGTTCAAGCGGTGAACACCGGGGAGCTGTTTTTT	CASSQVQAVNTGELFF
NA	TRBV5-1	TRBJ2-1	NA	TGCGCCAGCAGCTTGGAGGTAGGGGGGGGCGATTACAATGAGCAGTTCTTC	CASSLEVGGGDYNEQFF
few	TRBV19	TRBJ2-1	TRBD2	TGTGCCAGTAGTCTTTCTAGCGGCCGGCTATACAATGAGCAGTTCTTC	CASSLSSGRLYNEQFF
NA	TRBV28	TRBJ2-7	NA	TGTGCCAGCAGTTTAGAGGCCCTCTACGAGCAGTACTTC	CASSLEALYEQYF
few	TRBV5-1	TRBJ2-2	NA	TGCGCCAGCAGCGCCCGCGGGACCGCGAACACCGGGGAGCTGTTTTTT	CASSARGTANTGELFF
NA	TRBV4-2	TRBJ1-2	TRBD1	TGTGCCAGCAGCCAAGAGGGACAGTTCTATGGCTACACCTTC	CASSQEGQFYGYTF
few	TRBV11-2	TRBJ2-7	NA	TGTGCCAGCACCCTACAGGGAAACTCCTACGAGCAGTACTTC	CASTLQGNSYEQYF
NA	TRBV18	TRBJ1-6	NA	TGTGCCAGCTCACCTGCTACTGGACACCTCCACTTT	CASSPATGHLHF
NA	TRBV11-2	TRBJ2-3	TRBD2	TGTGCCAGCAGCTTAGGGAGCGGGAGGTTTGGCACAGATACGCAGTATTTT	CASSLGSGRFGTDTQYF
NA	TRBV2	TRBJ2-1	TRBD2	TGTGCCAGCAAAGCCCCTCTCCAGCGGGAGCATGTGGATGAGCAGTTCTTC	CASKAPLQREHVDEQFF
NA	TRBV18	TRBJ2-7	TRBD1	TGTGCCAGCTCACCACCCGGGACAGGGTCACTCTACGAGCAGTACTTC	CASSPPGTGSLYEQYF
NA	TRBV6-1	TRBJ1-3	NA	TGTGCCAGCAGTGCCGGGATCCTAAGCTCTGGAAACACCATATATTTT	CASSAGILSSGNTIYF
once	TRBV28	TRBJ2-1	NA	TGTGCCAGCAGTTTTAGTCGCGGAGTGTACTACAATGAGCAGTTCTTC	CASSFSRGVYYNEQFF
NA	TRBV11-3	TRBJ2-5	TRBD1	TGTGCCAGCAGTTTGGGGGACAGGGGGAAGGAGACCCAGTACTTC	CASSLGDRGKETQYF
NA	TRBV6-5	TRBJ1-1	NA	TGTGCCAGCAGTTCCCTAGTAAACACTGAAGCTTTCTTT	CASSSLVNTEAFF
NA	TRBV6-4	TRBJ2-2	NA	TGTGCCAGCAGTCCTGACAGATCCACCGGGGAGCTGTTTTTT	CASSPDRSTGELFF
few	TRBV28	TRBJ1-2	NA	TGTGCCAGCAGTTTGGGGAAGGGGTTGGGCGGCTACACCTTC	CASSLGKGLGGYTF